These 26 T cell receptor beta chains originate from one sample sequenced in a study of shared clonotypes between healthy human individuals. Data came from immunoSEQ multiplex PCR; TCRdb stores just in-frame clones and leaves some out. The sample yields 490,000 or so clones, about three quarters seen once. The sequenced material came from PBMCs. These receptors were collected from a woman between 40 and 55 years old in good health. Some clones in this sample may be carry-over from other donors' samples.

The chain couples TRBV11-2 to TRBJ2-5; D gene uncertain. The length of the CDR3 is 15 residues. V was pared by 3 bases and J by 4 bases, with 15 bases between. Germline CDR1 reads SGHAT; CDR2 reads FQNNGV. CDR3 sequence (DNA): TGTGCCAGCAGCTTTCTCGCCGACCCTGTAGAGACCCAGTACTTC. It codes for CASSFLADPVETQYF. Supplemented by reference TRBV11-2 and TRBJ2-5, the full variable domain reads EAGVAQSPRYKIIEKRQSVAFWCNPISGHATLYWYQQILGQGPKLLIQFQNNGVVDDSQLPKDRFSAERLKGVDSTLKIQPAKLEDSAVYLCASSFLADPVETQYFGPGTRLLVL.

The chain couples TRBV7-3 to TRBJ2-1, with D hard to call. The CDR3 has 14 residues. V was shortened by 5 bases and J by 9 bases, with 17 bases between the two germline ends. Germline-derived CDR1 and CDR2 are SGHTA and FQGTGA. CDR3 loop: CASSPLPAVGEQFF. In DNA form, the CDR3 reads TGTGCCAGCAGCCCTCTGCCGGCAGTCGGTGAGCAGTTCTTC.

The chain's CDR3 is CASSTGLARNTGELFF. DNA for the CDR3: TGCGCCAGCAGCACCGGACTAGCGAGGAACACCGGGGAGCTGTTTTTT. V gene TRBV5-1 combines with J gene TRBJ2-2, with 9 bases identical to TRBD2. The CDR3 runs to 16 residues. CDR1 SGHRS and CDR2 YFSETQ come from the germline V gene. With 4 bases clipped from V and 1 base from J, the junction kept 5 bases outside the gene matches.

This clone was observed at least ten times. The sample has other DNA sequences that encode this CDR3 too. V is TRBV5-1 and J is TRBJ2-6; D is ambiguous. The CDR3 has 15 amino acids. Trimming cost V 0 bases and J 4 bases, with 8 bases left between them. Per germline, CDR1 SGHRS and CDR2 YFSETQ. The CDR3: CASSLDAPGANVLTF. For the CDR3, the DNA is TGCGCCAGCAGCTTGGACGCCCCCGGGGCCAACGTCCTGACTTTC.

The chain links TRBV5-1 to TRBJ2-5, with a possible D match to TRBD1 (6 bases). The CDR3 runs to 13 residues. The germline V and J ends were trimmed by 4 bases and 7 bases, with 14 bases remaining between them. The V gene's germline CDR1 is SGHRS and CDR2 YFSETQ. The chain's CDR3 is CASSPQGPRTQYF. The CDR3 DNA reads TGCGCCAGCAGCCCCCAGGGGCCGAGGACCCAGTACTTC.

This clone was observed a few times. V and J are TRBV7-9 and TRBJ1-2; 7 nucleotides match TRBD1. This CDR3 spans 13 amino acids. Germline V gives CDR1 SEHNR, CDR2 FQNEAQ (reference sequence). With 3 bases clipped from V and 8 bases from J, the junction kept 6 bases outside the gene matches. The CDR3 sequence: CASSLDQGVGYTF. In nucleotides, the CDR3 is TGTGCCAGCAGCTTGGACCAGGGGGTCGGCTACACCTTC.

This clone was observed at least ten times. The genes are TRBV7-8 and TRBJ2-7; 8 bases agree with TRBD1. This CDR3 contains 14 residues. CDR1 is SGHVS and CDR2 is FQNEAQ in the germline V gene. Trimming cost V 5 bases and J 4 bases; bases outside gene matches: 7. As DNA, the CDR3 is TGTGCCAGCAGCGCCCGACAGGGGAGGTACGAGCAGTACTTC. It is translated as CASSARQGRYEQYF.

This clone appeared a single time. V usage is TRBV15 and J usage is TRBJ2-2, with TRBD2 matching 8 bases. The length of the CDR3 is 14 residues. Trimming cost V 8 bases and J 9 bases; bases outside gene matches: 11. Germline-derived CDR1 and CDR2 are LNHNV and YYDKDF (reference sequence). The CDR3 loop reads CATGSQRGSRELFF. CDR3 bases: TGTGCCACCGGATCCCAGCGGGGGTCAAGGGAGCTGTTTTTT.

This clone was detected many times. This chain connects TRBV7-9 to TRBJ2-7; a possible D gene is TRBD2 (7 bases). Germline V gives CDR1 SEHNR, CDR2 FQNEAQ (reference sequence). The germline V and J ends were trimmed by 1 base and 7 bases, with 17 bases remaining between them. The CDR3 extends over 15 amino acids. In DNA form, the CDR3 reads TGTGCCAGCAGCTTAGAAACGGGGGGCCCTCGGGAGCAGTACTTC. This translates into CASSLETGGPREQYF.

The chain combines TRBV13 with TRBJ1-2; no clear D gene. Germline V gives CDR1 PRHDT, CDR2 FYEKMQ (reference sequence). The CDR3 is 13 residues long. V shed 1 base and J shed 4 bases, with 7 bases lying between them. In nucleotides, the CDR3 is TGTGCCAGCAGCTTAGAGTCAGCCTATGGCTACACCTTC. Protein: CASSLESAYGYTF.

This clone was detected once. V gene TRBV11-3 combines with J gene TRBJ2-7, with no clear D. The CDR3 length is 14 residues. Deletions cut 1 base from V and 2 bases from J, with 9 bases between. Germline V gives CDR1 SGHNT, CDR2 YENEEA. The chain's CDR3 is CASSLGGSTYEQYF. As DNA, the CDR3 is TGTGCCAGCAGCTTAGGGGGTAGCACCTACGAGCAGTACTTC.

The chain joins TRBV28 to TRBJ2-1; 9 bases align to TRBD2. The CDR3 has 21 residues. Per the germline V gene, CDR1 is MDHEN and CDR2 is SYDVKM. Germline trimming cut 0 bases from V and 3 bases from J; bases unmatched to any gene: 18. CDR3 DNA: TGTGCCAGCAGTTTATGGGACCGGGCGGGAGGGCCGTCCGGGAACTACAATGAGCAGTTCTTC. This codes for CASSLWDRAGGPSGNYNEQFF.

The V call is TRBV11-2, the J call TRBJ2-1, with D hard to call. Germline loops: CDR1 SGHAT, CDR2 FQNNGV. The CDR3 length is 14 residues. V was clipped by 1 base and J by 2 bases, with 6 bases between them. Here the CDR3 reads CASSLVLPYNEQFF. CDR3 bases: TGTGCCAGCAGCTTAGTACTACCCTACAATGAGCAGTTCTTC.

This clone has just one count. V is TRBV7-9 and J is TRBJ1-1; D is uncertain. The CDR3 totals 13 residues. Trimming removed 0 bases at V and 5 bases at J, with 7 bases between. In germline, CDR1 is SEHNR, CDR2 FQNEAQ (reference sequence). The CDR3 nucleotides read TGTGCCAGCAGCTTAGCGGGAGAAACTGAAGCTTTCTTT. Translating it yields CASSLAGETEAFF.

A remark on this clone: With a far larger clone one base away, a read error is the likely cause. Distinct nucleotide sequences in the sample also encode this CDR3. The rearrangement uses TRBV10-2 and TRBJ1-4; no firm D call. The CDR3 spans 15 residues. Germline V gene data show CDR1 as WSHSY and CDR2 as SAAADI. Deletions cut 6 bases from V and 0 bases from J, with 11 bases between. Here the CDR3 reads CASRGTGTTNEKLFF. CDR3 coding DNA: TGCGCCAGCAGGGGAACGGGGACAACTAATGAAAAACTGTTTTTT.

The chain has TRBV10-3 and TRBJ2-2, with D perhaps TRBD1 or TRBD2 (6 bases each). Trimming shortened V by 0 bases and J by 5 bases, and 13 bases separated the two germline ends. CDR1 and CDR2 (germline): ENHRY, SYGVKD. CDR3 length: 16 residues. This CDR3 reads CAISESIQGRTGELFF. In nucleotides, the CDR3 is TGTGCCATCAGTGAGTCGATTCAGGGGAGGACCGGGGAGCTGTTTTTT.

The rearrangement uses TRBV28 and TRBJ1-4; no clear D gene. Trimming cost V 3 bases and J 0 bases, with 14 bases left between them. Germline V gene data show CDR1 as MDHEN and CDR2 as SYDVKM. The CDR3 spans 17 residues. The CDR3: CASSFLPDAATNEKLFF. The DNA of the CDR3 is TGTGCCAGCAGTTTCCTTCCGGACGCCGCAACTAATGAAAAACTGTTTTTT.

The genes are TRBV2 and TRBJ2-7, with a tentative D call TRBD1 (6 bases). This CDR3 comprises 15 residues. The germline V gene encodes CDR1 SNHLY and CDR2 FYNNEI. The V end lost 7 bases, the J end lost 7 bases, and 23 bases lay between the germline ends. DNA of the CDR3: TGTGCCAGCAACTTGTGGGGCAGGGGTGGTCGGGAGCAGTACTTC. Amino acids: CASNLWGRGGREQYF.

In this sample, this clone turned up once. The chain couples TRBV7-8 to TRBJ2-2; the D is unclear. CDR3 length equals 14 residues. Trimming cost V 5 bases and J 2 bases, with 9 bases left between them. CDR1 is SGHVS and CDR2 is FQNEAQ in the germline V gene. CDR3 region: CASSHRTNTGELFF. The CDR3 DNA sequence: TGTGCCAGCAGCCACCGTACCAACACCGGGGAGCTGTTTTTT.

V is TRBV18 and J is TRBJ2-3; D might be TRBD2 (5 bases). Germline V gives CDR1 KGHSH, CDR2 LQKENI. V dropped 2 bases and J dropped 2 bases, with 11 bases sitting between them. The CDR3 covers 15 residues. The CDR3 region has the DNA TGTGCCAGCTCACCATCCGTCGGGAACACAGATACGCAGTATTTT. Translating it yields CASSPSVGNTDTQYF. The variable domain in full, with the rest retrieved from reference TRBV18 and TRBJ2-3, is NAGVMQNPRHLVRRRGQEARLRCSPMKGHSHVYWYRQLPEEGLKFMVYLQKENIIDESGMPKERFSAEFPKEGPSILRIQQVVRGDSAAYFCASSPSVGNTDTQYFGPGTRLTVL.

The rearrangement joins TRBV5-1 to TRBJ2-3, with D unclear. CDR3 length equals 12 residues. V was pared by 0 bases and J by 4 bases, with 3 bases between. Germline-derived CDR1 and CDR2 are SGHRS and YFSETQ. This CDR3 reads CASSLAPDTQYF. CDR3 coding DNA: TGCGCCAGCAGCTTGGCCCCAGATACGCAGTATTTT.

The chain joins TRBV27 to TRBJ2-7, with D tentatively TRBD1 (5 bases). The CDR3 extends over 13 amino acids. Trimming cost V 4 bases and J 3 bases, with 10 bases left between them. The germline CDR1 and CDR2 sequences are MNHEY and SMNVEV (reference sequence). CDR3 in amino acids: CASSSAGHYEQYF. The CDR3 bases are TGTGCCAGCAGTTCCGCAGGGCACTACGAGCAGTACTTC.

The V call is TRBV5-4, the J call TRBJ2-2; TRBD1 agrees at 7 bases. Germline trimming cut 3 bases from V and 6 bases from J; bases unmatched to any gene: 8. Per germline, CDR1 SGHNT and CDR2 YYREEE (reference sequence). There are 15 residues in the CDR3. The CDR3 nucleotides read TGTGCCAGCAGCTCGGGACAGAATCGGGCCGGGGAGCTGTTTTTT. The encoded protein is CASSSGQNRAGELFF.

The V call is TRBV5-6, the J call TRBJ2-7; 7 nucleotides line up with TRBD2. The CDR3 length is 15 residues. Germline CDR1 SGHDT, CDR2 YYEEEE. V trimming: 7 bases; J trimming: 2 bases; junction bases outside the gene matches: 12. This CDR3 is CASPTGTTLPYEQYF. The CDR3 DNA reads TGTGCCAGCCCCACCGGGACTACCCTACCCTACGAGCAGTACTTC.

The chain uses TRBV12-5 and TRBJ2-5; no clear D. Trimming left V 6 bases short and J 5 bases short, with 13 bases between. In germline, CDR1 is LGHNT, CDR2 FRNRAP. CDR3 length: 13 amino acids. Here the CDR3 reads CASGLARIETQYF. Here the CDR3 DNA reads TGTGCTAGTGGACTTGCACGTATTGAGACCCAGTACTTC.

This clone is a singleton in its sample. The chain has TRBV7-2 and TRBJ2-5; D unclear. Germline V gene lookup returns CDR1 SGHTA and CDR2 FQGNSA. There are 14 residues in the CDR3. V shed 5 bases and J shed 1 base, with 11 bases lying between them. CDR3 DNA sequence: TGTGCCAGCAGCCTCCCTGGCGGCCAAGAGACCCAGTACTTC. Translating it yields CASSLPGGQETQYF.